Listed here is a single TCR beta chain. The record originates from a study of cytomegalovirus exposure and HLA in healthy donors. The study ran its PCR with 60 Vbeta and 13 Jbeta primers. The repertoire was sequenced with immunoSEQ multiplex PCR; TCRdb's copy has only in-frame clones and lacks some. The sample has 220,000 or so clones; roughly 75% are singletons. Trimming took 6 bases from V and 1 from J; bases not matched to a gene: 2. This CDR3 is 14 amino acids long. CDR1 is LNHDA, CDR2 SQIVND, per germline (reference sequence). The chain carries TRBV19 and TRBJ2-1, with 8 bases matching TRBD2. This sequence originates from a woman aged 25 to 39 in good health and CMV-seronegative. The specimen was PBMCs. Here the CDR3 reads CASRQRGSYNEQFF. Here the CDR3 DNA reads TGTGCCAGTAGACAGCGGGGGTCCTACAATGAGCAGTTCTTC.